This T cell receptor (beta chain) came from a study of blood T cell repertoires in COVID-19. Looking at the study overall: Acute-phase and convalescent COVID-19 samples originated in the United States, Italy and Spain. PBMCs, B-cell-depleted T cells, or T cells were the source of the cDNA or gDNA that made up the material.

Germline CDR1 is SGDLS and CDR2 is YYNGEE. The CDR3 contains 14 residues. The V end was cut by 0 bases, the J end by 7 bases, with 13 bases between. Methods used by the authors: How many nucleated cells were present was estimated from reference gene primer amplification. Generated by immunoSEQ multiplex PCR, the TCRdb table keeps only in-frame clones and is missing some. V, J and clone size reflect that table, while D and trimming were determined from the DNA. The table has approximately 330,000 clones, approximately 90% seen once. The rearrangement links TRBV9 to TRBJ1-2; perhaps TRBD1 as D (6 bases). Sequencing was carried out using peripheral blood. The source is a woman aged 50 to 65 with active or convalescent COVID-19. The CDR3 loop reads CASSVGTDVIGYTF. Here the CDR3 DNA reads TGTGCCAGCAGCGTAGGGACAGATGTGATTGGCTACACCTTC.